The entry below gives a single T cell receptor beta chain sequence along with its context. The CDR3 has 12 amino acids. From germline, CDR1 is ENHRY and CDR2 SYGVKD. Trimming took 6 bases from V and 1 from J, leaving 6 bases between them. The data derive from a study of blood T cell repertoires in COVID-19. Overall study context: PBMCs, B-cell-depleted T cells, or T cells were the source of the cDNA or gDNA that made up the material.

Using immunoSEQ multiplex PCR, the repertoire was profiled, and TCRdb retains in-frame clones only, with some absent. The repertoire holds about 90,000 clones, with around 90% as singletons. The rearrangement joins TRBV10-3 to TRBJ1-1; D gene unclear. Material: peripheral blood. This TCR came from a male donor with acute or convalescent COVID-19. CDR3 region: CAIRTPNTEAFF. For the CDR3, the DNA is TGTGCCATCAGGACTCCGAACACTGAAGCTTTCTTT.